This TCR beta chain originates from a study of T cells in Graves' hyperthyroidism and ophthalmopathy. Study-level points and caveats: Median prediction lead before ophthalmopathy onset was about 6.7 months with the model.

The CDR3 is 11 residues long. Germline loops: CDR1 MGHRA, CDR2 YSYEKL. The ends were cut back, 3 bases at V and 6 bases at J, with 5 bases in the middle. As regards this clonotype: Its antigen is still unknown.

Among the patients, aged 18 to 65, hyperthyroidism was newly diagnosed and had lasted under 2 months. The source material, RNA transcripts, was used to amplify TCR beta CDR3 regions. With the HTBI primer set, the TCR CDR3 went through a first round of RT-PCR. TCRdb recomputed calls from the multiplex PCR reads with MiXCR, one row per CDR3 protein. The table has a few hundred thousand distinct CDR3 sequences, roughly 20% seen once. V usage is TRBV4-1 and J usage is TRBJ1-2; D gene uncertain. The TCR sequence derives from a man between 18 and 35 years old with Graves' hyperthyroidism. The sequenced sample consisted of blood. CDR3 DNA: TGCGCCAGCAGCCACCCGAATGGCTACACCTTC. Residues: CASSHPNGYTF.